The 10 T cell receptor beta chains below all came from one sample that was sequenced in a study of siplizumab effects on memory and regulatory T cells. TCRdb's table, derived via immunoSEQ multiplex PCR, lists solely in-frame clones and lacks some. The sample holds fewer than 110,000 clones, around 90% seen once. Sequencing used non-Treg CD4+ T cells sorted from blood. The receptors derive from a human donor in good health.

This sequence joins TRBV9 and TRBJ2-1; possibly TRBD1 for D (5 bases). The CDR3 runs to 14 residues. Trimming cost V 4 bases and J 5 bases, with 13 bases left between them. Germline loops: CDR1 SGDLS, CDR2 YYNGEE. CDR3: CASSPRLGDNEQFF. In DNA, the CDR3 is TGTGCCAGCAGCCCCCGGCTAGGGGACAATGAGCAGTTCTTC. Using reference TRBV9 and TRBJ2-1 for the parts outside the CDR3, the full variable domain is DSGVTQTPKHLITATGQRVTLRCSPRSGDLSVYWYQQSLDQGLQFLIQYYNGEERAKGNILERFSAQQFPDLHSELNLSSLELGDSALYFCASSPRLGDNEQFFGPGTRLTVL.

The chain joins TRBV25-1 to TRBJ2-7; 9 bases align to TRBD2. CDR3 size: 14 residues. The junction had 4 bases not matched to a gene; V was cut back by 4 bases and J by 3 bases. Germline CDR1 and CDR2: MGHDK and SYGVNS. The CDR3 DNA reads as TGTGCCAGCAGTGGGGTAGCGGGAGACTACGAGCAGTACTTC. As protein: CASSGVAGDYEQYF.

V and J are TRBV28 and TRBJ2-1; the D is unclear. The CDR3 sequence is 14 residues long. Germline assignment: CDR1 MDHEN and CDR2 SYDVKM. V lost 2 bases and J 2 bases, leaving 7 bases between the germline ends. The CDR3 reads CASSLPGTYNEQFF. As DNA, the CDR3 is TGTGCCAGCAGTTTACCAGGTACCTACAATGAGCAGTTCTTC.

The chain combines TRBV28 with TRBJ2-7; 8 positions agree with TRBD2. Trimming took 3 bases from V and 5 from J; bases not matched to a gene: 15. CDR3 length equals 17 residues. Germline-derived CDR1 and CDR2 are MDHEN and SYDVKM. The CDR3 spells CASSFSNRGGSRHEQYF. The CDR3 DNA is TGTGCCAGCAGTTTTTCCAATCGGGGGGGTTCTAGGCACGAGCAGTACTTC. The full variable domain, rest sourced from reference TRBV28 and TRBJ2-7, is DVKVTQSSRYLVKRTGEKVFLECVQDMDHENMFWYRQDPGLGLRLIYFSYDVKMKEKGDIPEGYSVSREKKERFSLILESASTNQTSMYLCASSFSNRGGSRHEQYFGPGTRLTVT.

This chain connects TRBV18 to TRBJ1-1, with D possibly matching TRBD1 (5 bases). In germline, CDR1 is KGHSH, CDR2 LQKENI. The CDR3 spans 14 residues. The germline V and J ends were trimmed by 3 bases and 2 bases, with 10 bases remaining between them. The chain's CDR3 is CASSPPQDNTEAFF. The DNA for the CDR3 is TGTGCCAGCTCACCTCCACAGGACAACACTGAAGCTTTCTTT.

V gene TRBV6-1 combines with J gene TRBJ2-7; D might be TRBD1 (6 bases). The CDR3 covers 11 residues. Looked up from germline, CDR1 is MNHNS and CDR2 is SASEGT. Trimming left V 9 bases short and J 3 bases short, with 9 bases between. CDR3 amino acids: CASRDIYEQYF. Written as DNA, the CDR3 is TGTGCCAGTCGGGACATCTACGAGCAGTACTTC.

The rearrangement links TRBV18 to TRBJ2-5, with TRBD1 as a possible D gene (6 bases). The CDR3 loop spans 16 amino acids. The V end was cut by 4 bases, the J end by 5 bases, with 20 bases between. Germline V gene data show CDR1 as KGHSH and CDR2 as LQKENI. Written as DNA, the CDR3 is TGTGCCAGCTCACGCAGGGGTTTGGGAGATTGGGAGACCCAGTACTTC. Translated, it gives CASSRRGLGDWETQYF.

The V call is TRBV7-3, the J call TRBJ2-1, with 9 bases matching TRBD2. The V gene's germline CDR1 is SGHTA and CDR2 FQGTGA. The CDR3 has 18 amino acids. J lost 6 bases, V lost 4 bases, and 16 bases had no gene match. CDR3 bases: TGTGCCAGCAGCTCCGAGCCGGCGGGAGGGTTATCAATCAATGAGCAGTTCTTC. It is translated as CASSSEPAGGLSINEQFF.

This chain connects TRBV6-4 to TRBJ2-2; a possible D gene is TRBD2 (7 bases). Germline values: CDR1 MRHNA, CDR2 SNTAGT. The germline V and J ends were trimmed by 6 bases and 3 bases, with 17 bases remaining between them. The CDR3 sequence is 16 residues long. Written as DNA, the CDR3 is TGTGCCAGCAGCTCCCGAGGGGGGGAGGACACCGGGGAGCTGTTTTTT. It is translated as CASSSRGGEDTGELFF.

The rearrangement uses TRBV7-3 and TRBJ2-3, with 7 bases matching TRBD2. The CDR3 loop spans 14 amino acids. J gave up 4 bases and V 3 bases, and 4 bases lay outside the gene matches. Germline lookup yields CDR1 SGHTA and CDR2 FQGTGA. The CDR3 bases are TGTGCCAGCAGCTTGGGCGGGAGTTCAGATACGCAGTATTTT. It is translated as CASSLGGSSDTQYF.